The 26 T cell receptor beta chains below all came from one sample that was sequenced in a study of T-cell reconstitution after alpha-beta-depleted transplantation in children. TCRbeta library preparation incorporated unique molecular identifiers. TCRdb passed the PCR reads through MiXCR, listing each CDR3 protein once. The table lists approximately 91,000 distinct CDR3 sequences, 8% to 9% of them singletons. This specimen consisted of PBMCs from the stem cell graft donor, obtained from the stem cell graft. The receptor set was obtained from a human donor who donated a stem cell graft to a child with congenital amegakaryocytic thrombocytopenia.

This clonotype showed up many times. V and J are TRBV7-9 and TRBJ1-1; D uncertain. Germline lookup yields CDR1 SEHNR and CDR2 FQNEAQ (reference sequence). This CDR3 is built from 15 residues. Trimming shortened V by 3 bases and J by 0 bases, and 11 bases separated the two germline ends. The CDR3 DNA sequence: TGTGCCAGCAGCTTGTTACGGTCCATGAACACTGAAGCTTTCTTT. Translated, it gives CASSLLRSMNTEAFF.

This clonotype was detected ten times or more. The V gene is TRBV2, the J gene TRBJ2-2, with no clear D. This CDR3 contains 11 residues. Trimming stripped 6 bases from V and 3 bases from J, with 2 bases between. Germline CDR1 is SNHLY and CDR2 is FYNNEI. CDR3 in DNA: TGTGCCAGCAGGGACACCGGGGAGCTGTTTTTT. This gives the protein CASRDTGELFF.

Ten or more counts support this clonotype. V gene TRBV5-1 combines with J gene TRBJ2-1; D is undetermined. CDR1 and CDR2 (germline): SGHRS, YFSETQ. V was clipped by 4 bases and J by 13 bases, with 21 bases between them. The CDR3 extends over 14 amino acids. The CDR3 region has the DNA TGCGCCAGCAGCCGGCCCGAGCAGACGCAACGACAGTTCTTC. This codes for CASSRPEQTQRQFF.

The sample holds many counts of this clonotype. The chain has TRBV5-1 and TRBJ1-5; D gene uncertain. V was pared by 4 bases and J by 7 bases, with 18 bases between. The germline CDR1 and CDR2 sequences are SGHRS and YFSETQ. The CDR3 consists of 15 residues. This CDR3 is CASSLAGQAHQPQHF. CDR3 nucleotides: TGCGCCAGCAGCCTTGCGGGCCAGGCCCACCAGCCCCAGCATTTT.

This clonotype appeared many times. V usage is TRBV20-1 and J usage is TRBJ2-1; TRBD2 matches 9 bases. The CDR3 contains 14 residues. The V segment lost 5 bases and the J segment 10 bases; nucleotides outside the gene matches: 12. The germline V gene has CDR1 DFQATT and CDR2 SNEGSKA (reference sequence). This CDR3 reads CSAPGSGGLGEQFF. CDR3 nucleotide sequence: TGCAGTGCTCCCGGGAGCGGGGGGCTCGGGGAGCAGTTCTTC.

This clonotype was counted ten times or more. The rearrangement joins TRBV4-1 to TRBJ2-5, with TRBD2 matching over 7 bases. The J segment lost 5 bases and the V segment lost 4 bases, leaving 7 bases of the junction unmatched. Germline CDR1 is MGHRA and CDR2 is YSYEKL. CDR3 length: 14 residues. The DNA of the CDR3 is TGCGCCAGCAGCCCGCTACCTAGCGGCGAGACCCAGTACTTC. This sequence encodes CASSPLPSGETQYF.

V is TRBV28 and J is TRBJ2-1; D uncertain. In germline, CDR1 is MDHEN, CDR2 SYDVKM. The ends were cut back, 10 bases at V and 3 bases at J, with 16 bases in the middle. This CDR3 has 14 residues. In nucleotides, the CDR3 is TGTGCCATGAGCTCTGGACCCGGCTACAATGAGCAGTTCTTC. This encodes CAMSSGPGYNEQFF.

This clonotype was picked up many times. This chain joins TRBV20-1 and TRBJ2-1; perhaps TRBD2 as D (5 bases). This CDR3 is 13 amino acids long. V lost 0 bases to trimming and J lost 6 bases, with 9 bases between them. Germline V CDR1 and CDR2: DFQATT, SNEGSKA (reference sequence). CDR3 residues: CSARDGLANEQFF. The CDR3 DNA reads TGCAGTGCTAGAGATGGCCTAGCCAATGAGCAGTTCTTC.

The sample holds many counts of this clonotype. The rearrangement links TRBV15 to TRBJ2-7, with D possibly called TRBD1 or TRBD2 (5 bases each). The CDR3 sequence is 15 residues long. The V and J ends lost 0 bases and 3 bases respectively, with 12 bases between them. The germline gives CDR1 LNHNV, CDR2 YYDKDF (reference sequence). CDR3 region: CATSREIGANYEQYF. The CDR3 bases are TGTGCCACCAGCAGAGAAATCGGGGCTAACTACGAGCAGTACTTC.

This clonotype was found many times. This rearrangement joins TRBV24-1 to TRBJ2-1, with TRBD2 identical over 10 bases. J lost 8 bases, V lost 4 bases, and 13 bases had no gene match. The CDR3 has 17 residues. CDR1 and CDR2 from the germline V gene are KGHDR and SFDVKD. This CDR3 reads CATSDLSASGSYYEQFF. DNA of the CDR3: TGTGCCACCAGTGACCTTTCGGCTAGCGGGAGTTATTATGAGCAGTTCTTC.

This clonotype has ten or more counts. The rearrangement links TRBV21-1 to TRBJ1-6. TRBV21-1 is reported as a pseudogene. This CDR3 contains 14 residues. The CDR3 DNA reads TGTGCCAGCAGCAATGGATACACTAATTCACCCCTCCACTTT. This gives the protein CASSNGYTNSPLHF.

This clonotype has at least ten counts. For the CDR3, the DNA is TGTGCCAGCAGCCCCGGTGGAGGGTTCACAGATACGCAGTATTTT. It translates to CASSPGGGFTDTQYF. The gene calls are TRBV3-1 and TRBJ2-3; TRBD2 is a possible D gene (6 bases). Germline-derived CDR1 and CDR2 are LGHDT and YNNKEL (reference sequence). Trimming shortened V by 4 bases and J by 2 bases, and 13 bases separated the two germline ends. This CDR3 comprises 15 residues.

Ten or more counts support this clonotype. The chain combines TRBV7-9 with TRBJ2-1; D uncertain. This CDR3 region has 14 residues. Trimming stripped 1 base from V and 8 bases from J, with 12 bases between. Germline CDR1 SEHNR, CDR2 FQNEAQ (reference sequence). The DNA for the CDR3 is TGTGCCAGCAGCTTAGACCCAGGATGGGATGAGCAGTTCTTC. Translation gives CASSLDPGWDEQFF.

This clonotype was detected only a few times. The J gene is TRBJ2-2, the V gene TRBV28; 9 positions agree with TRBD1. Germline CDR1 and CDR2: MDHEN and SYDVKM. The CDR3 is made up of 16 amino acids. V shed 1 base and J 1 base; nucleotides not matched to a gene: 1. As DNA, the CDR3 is TGTGCCAGCAGTTTATCGGGACAGGGGAACACCGGGGAGCTGTTTTTT. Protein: CASSLSGQGNTGELFF.

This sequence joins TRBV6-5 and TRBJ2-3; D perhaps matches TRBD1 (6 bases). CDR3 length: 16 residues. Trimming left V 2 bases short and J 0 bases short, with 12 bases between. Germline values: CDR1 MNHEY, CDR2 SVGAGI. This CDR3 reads CASSYTGQTSTDTQYF. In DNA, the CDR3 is TGTGCCAGCAGTTACACAGGACAGACTAGCACAGATACGCAGTATTTT.

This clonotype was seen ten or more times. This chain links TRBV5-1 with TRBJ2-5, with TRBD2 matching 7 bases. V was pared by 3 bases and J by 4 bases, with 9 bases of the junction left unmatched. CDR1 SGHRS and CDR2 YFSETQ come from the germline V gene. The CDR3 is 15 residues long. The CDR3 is CASSSGGRDGETQYF. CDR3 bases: TGCGCCAGCAGCTCTGGAGGGAGGGATGGAGAGACCCAGTACTTC.

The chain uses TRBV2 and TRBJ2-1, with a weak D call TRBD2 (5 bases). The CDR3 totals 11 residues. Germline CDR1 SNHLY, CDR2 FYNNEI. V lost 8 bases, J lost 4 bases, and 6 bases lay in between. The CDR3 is CASGLYNEQFF. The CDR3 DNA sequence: TGTGCCAGCGGACTGTACAATGAGCAGTTCTTC. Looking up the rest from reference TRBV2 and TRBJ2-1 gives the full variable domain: EPEVTQTPSHQVTQMGQEVILRCVPISNHLYFYWYRQILGQKVEFLVSFYNNEISEKSEIFDDQFSVERPDGSNFTLKIRSTKLEDSAMYFCASGLYNEQFFGPGTRLTVL.

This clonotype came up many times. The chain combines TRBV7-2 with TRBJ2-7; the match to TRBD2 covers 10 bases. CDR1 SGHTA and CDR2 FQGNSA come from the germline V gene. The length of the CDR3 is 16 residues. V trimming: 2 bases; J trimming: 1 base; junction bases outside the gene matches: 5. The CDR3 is CASSLTSGRVSYEQYF. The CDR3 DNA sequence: TGTGCCAGCAGCTTAACCAGCGGGAGGGTGTCCTACGAGCAGTACTTC.

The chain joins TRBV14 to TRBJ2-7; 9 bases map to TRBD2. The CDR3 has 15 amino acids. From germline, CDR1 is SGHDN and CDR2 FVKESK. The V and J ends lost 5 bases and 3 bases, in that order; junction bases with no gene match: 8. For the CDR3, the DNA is TGTGCCAGCAGCTCCCAAAGTAGCGGGGGCTACGAGCAGTACTTC. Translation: CASSSQSSGGYEQYF.

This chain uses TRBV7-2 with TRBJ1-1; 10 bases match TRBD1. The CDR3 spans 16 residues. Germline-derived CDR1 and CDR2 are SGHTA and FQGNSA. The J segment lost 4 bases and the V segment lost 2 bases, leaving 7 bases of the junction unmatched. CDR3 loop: CASSLRQGASGTEAFF. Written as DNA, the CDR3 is TGTGCCAGCAGCTTAAGACAGGGGGCAAGTGGCACTGAAGCTTTCTTT. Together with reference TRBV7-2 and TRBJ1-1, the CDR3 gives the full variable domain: GAGVSQSPSNKVTEKGKDVELRCDPISGHTALYWYRQSLGQGLEFLIYFQGNSAPDKSGLPSDRFSAERTGGSVSTLTIQRTQQEDSAVYLCASSLRQGASGTEAFFGQGTRLTVV.

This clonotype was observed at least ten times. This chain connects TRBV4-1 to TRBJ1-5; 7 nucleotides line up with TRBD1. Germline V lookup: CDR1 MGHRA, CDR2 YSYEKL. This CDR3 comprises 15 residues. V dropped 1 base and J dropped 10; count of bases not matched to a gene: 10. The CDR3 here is CASSQVEQGKKPQHF. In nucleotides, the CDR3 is TGCGCCAGCAGCCAAGTGGAACAGGGGAAGAAACCCCAGCATTTT.

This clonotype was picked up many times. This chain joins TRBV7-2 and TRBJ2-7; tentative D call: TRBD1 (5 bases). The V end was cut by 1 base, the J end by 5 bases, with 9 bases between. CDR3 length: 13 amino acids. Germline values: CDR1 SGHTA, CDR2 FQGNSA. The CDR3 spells CASSLGFRDEQYF. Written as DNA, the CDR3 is TGTGCCAGCAGCTTAGGGTTCAGGGACGAGCAGTACTTC.

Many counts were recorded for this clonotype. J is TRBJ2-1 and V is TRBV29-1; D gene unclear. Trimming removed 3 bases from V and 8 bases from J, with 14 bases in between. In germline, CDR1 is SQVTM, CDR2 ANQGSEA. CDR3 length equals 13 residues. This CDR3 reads CSVEIAVSDEQFF. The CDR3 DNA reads TGCAGCGTTGAGATTGCAGTGAGCGATGAGCAGTTCTTC.

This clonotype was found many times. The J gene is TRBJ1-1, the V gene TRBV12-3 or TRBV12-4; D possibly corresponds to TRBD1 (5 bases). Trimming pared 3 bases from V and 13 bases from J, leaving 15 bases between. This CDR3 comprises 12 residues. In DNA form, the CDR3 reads TGTGCCAGCAGTTTGACCCGAGGGGCGATTTTCTTT. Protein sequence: CASSLTRGAIFF.

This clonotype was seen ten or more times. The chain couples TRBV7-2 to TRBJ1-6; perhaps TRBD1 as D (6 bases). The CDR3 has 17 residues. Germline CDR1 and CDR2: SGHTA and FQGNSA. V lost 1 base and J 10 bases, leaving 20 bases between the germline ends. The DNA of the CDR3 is TGTGCCAGCAGCTTAGTAGGAGAACAAGGAACAGGGTCACCCCTCCACTTT. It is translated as CASSLVGEQGTGSPLHF. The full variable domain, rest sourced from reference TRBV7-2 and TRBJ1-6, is GAGVSQSPSNKVTEKGKDVELRCDPISGHTALYWYRQSLGQGLEFLIYFQGNSAPDKSGLPSDRFSAERTGGSVSTLTIQRTQQEDSAVYLCASSLVGEQGTGSPLHFGNGTRLTVT.

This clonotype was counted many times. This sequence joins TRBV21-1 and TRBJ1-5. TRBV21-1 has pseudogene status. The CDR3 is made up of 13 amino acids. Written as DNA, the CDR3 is TGTGCCAGCAGCAGACTCCACCTTGGGCCCCAGCATTTT. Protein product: CASSRLHLGPQHF.